These 23 T cell receptor beta chains were sequenced from one sample in a study of OX40 agonist ivuxolimab in advanced cancers. Generated by immunoSEQ multiplex PCR, the TCRdb table keeps only in-frame clones and is missing some. The sample lists 100,000 to 130,000 clones, approximately 90% seen once, with roughly 1.1% in the top ten. Material: CD4+ or CD8+ T cells sorted from blood, obtained in a trial of the OX40 agonist ivuxolimab. Receptor source: an adult with an advanced solid tumor such as melanoma, head and neck, liver or kidney cancer.

The J gene is TRBJ2-1, the V gene TRBV6-6, with TRBD2 as a possible D gene (5 bases). The germline V gene has CDR1 MNHNY and CDR2 SVGAGI (reference sequence). V gave up 6 bases and J gave up 0 bases, with 9 bases separating them. This CDR3 has 14 residues. CDR3 DNA: TGTGCCAGCAGGTCCGCGGGCTCCTACAATGAGCAGTTCTTC. Translating gives CASRSAGSYNEQFF.

This rearrangement joins TRBV5-1 to TRBJ2-4; 8 bases fit TRBD1. Looked up from germline, CDR1 is SGHRS and CDR2 is YFSETQ. The junction had 9 bases not matched to a gene; V was cut back by 4 bases and J by 9 bases. This CDR3 comprises 14 residues. The CDR3 reads CASSPGQARGIQYF. CDR3 DNA sequence: TGCGCCAGCAGCCCGGGACAGGCCAGGGGCATTCAGTACTTC.

The chain is built from TRBV10-3 and TRBJ2-1; 7 nucleotides match TRBD1. Germline trimming cut 0 bases from V and 7 bases from J; bases unmatched to any gene: 12. There are 17 residues in the CDR3. Germline lookup yields CDR1 ENHRY and CDR2 SYGVKD. In DNA, the CDR3 is TGTGCCATCAGTGAGTCGGTAGGGGGCGGACAGCGAAATGAGCAGTTCTTC. It specifies CAISESVGGGQRNEQFF.

In this sample, this clone turned up a few times. The CDR3, as DNA: TGTGCCAGCATGCGACCACAGGGGCCCTACGAGCAGTACTTC. Translated: CASMRPQGPYEQYF. V is TRBV6-1 and J is TRBJ2-7; 7 bases map to TRBD1. The CDR3 has 14 amino acids. The trim removed 7 bases at V and 2 bases at J, leaving 8 bases unmatched. Germline CDR1 MNHNS, CDR2 SASEGT.

The J gene is TRBJ1-5, the V gene TRBV10-3; the match to TRBD1 covers 8 bases. The CDR3 loop spans 18 amino acids. Unmatched junction bases numbered 9, after V lost 0 bases and J lost 2 bases. The V gene's germline CDR1 is ENHRY and CDR2 SYGVKD. The CDR3 reads CAISESSGGAGGNQPQHF. CDR3 nucleotides: TGTGCCATCAGTGAGTCGTCAGGGGGCGCCGGCGGCAATCAGCCCCAGCATTTT.

The chain combines TRBV6-6 with TRBJ1-4; 7 bases agree with TRBD1. J lost 8 bases, V lost 2 bases, and 5 bases had no gene match. Germline-derived CDR1 and CDR2 are MNHNY and SVGAGI (reference sequence). The CDR3 spans 14 residues. CDR3 sequence (DNA): TGTGCCAGCAGTTACCCAGTCAGGGGGGAAAAACTGTTTTTT. As protein: CASSYPVRGEKLFF.

The genes are TRBV5-4 and TRBJ2-7; maybe TRBD2 (6 bases). The CDR3 covers 14 residues. Germline CDR1 SGHNT, CDR2 YYREEE (reference sequence). Trimming took 1 base from V and 6 from J, leaving 14 bases between them. The CDR3 sequence is CASSLLGGAGEQYF. CDR3 nucleotide sequence: TGTGCCAGCAGCTTGCTGGGAGGCGCCGGCGAGCAGTACTTC.

This chain joins TRBV18 and TRBJ2-5; a possible D gene is TRBD1 (6 bases). Germline CDR1 is KGHSH and CDR2 is LQKENI. V lost 3 bases and J lost 6, with 11 bases in between. There are 13 residues in the CDR3. CDR3 region: CASSPGQFQTQYF. The CDR3 coding sequence is TGTGCCAGCTCACCCGGACAGTTTCAGACCCAGTACTTC.

CDR3 nucleotides: TGCGCCAGCAGACGGACTAGCGGGAGCCAAGAGACCCAGTACTTC. It yields the protein CASRRTSGSQETQYF. V gene TRBV5-1 combines with J gene TRBJ2-5; TRBD2 matches at 13 bases. The germline V gene encodes CDR1 SGHRS and CDR2 YFSETQ. This CDR3 comprises 15 residues. The J segment lost 1 base and the V segment lost 5 bases, leaving 2 bases of the junction unmatched.

The chain couples TRBV5-8 to TRBJ1-5; D possibly corresponds to TRBD1 (5 bases). Germline CDR1 reads SGHTS; CDR2 reads YDEGEE. V dropped 3 bases and J dropped 1 base, with 8 bases sitting between them. The CDR3 has 14 amino acids. The CDR3 sequence is CASSYRQSNQPQHF. The CDR3 region has the DNA TGTGCCAGCAGCTACAGACAGAGCAATCAGCCCCAGCATTTT. The full variable domain, its missing parts supplied by reference TRBV5-8 and TRBJ1-5, is EAGVTQSPTHLIKTRGQQATLRCSPISGHTSVYWYQQALGLGLQFLLWYDEGEERNRGNFPPRFSGRQFPNYSSELNVNALELEDSALYLCASSYRQSNQPQHFGDGTRLSIL.

The gene calls are TRBV6-1 and TRBJ2-1, with 10 nucleotides matching TRBD2. The CDR3 length is 13 residues. V gave up 6 bases and J gave up 13 bases; unmatched junction bases: 9. CDR1 and CDR2 from the germline V gene are MNHNS and SASEGT. The CDR3 loop reads CASSGQAGGPQFF. DNA for the CDR3: TGTGCCAGCAGCGGGCAAGCGGGAGGGCCCCAGTTCTTC.

The table lists this clone with a few counts. This chain links TRBV4-2 with TRBJ2-3; no clear D gene. The V and J ends lost 1 base and 4 bases respectively, with 9 bases between them. Germline V gene data show CDR1 as LGHNA and CDR2 as YNFKEQ. This CDR3 contains 14 residues. The CDR3 sequence: CASSQGGLPDTQYF. Here the CDR3 DNA reads TGTGCCAGCAGCCAAGGGGGTCTCCCAGATACGCAGTATTTT.

This chain uses TRBV5-8 with TRBJ1-5; D uncertain. Trimming removed 3 bases at V and 2 bases at J, with 12 bases between. The germline CDR1 and CDR2 sequences are SGHTS and YDEGEE. The CDR3 runs to 15 residues. The CDR3 nucleotides read TGTGCCAGCAGCTCCCGCTGGGCTGGCAATCAGCCCCAGCATTTT. It encodes CASSSRWAGNQPQHF.

This chain connects TRBV28 to TRBJ1-2, with 9 bases lining up with TRBD1. CDR1 is MDHEN, CDR2 SYDVKM, per germline. V dropped 5 bases and J dropped 8; count of bases not matched to a gene: 9. The length of the CDR3 is 14 residues. This CDR3 reads CASSLRTGDRGYTF. The CDR3 DNA reads TGTGCCAGCAGTCTTCGGACAGGGGATCGCGGCTACACCTTC.

The rearrangement joins TRBV2 to TRBJ2-7, with D possibly being TRBD1 (7 bases). CDR1 and CDR2 from the germline V gene are SNHLY and FYNNEI. V gave up 5 bases and J gave up 7 bases, with 18 bases separating them. The CDR3 runs 14 residues. The CDR3 region is CASSRRGRDGEQYF. The CDR3 region has the DNA TGTGCCAGCAGTCGAAGGGGGCGGGACGGGGAGCAGTACTTC.

The chain links TRBV2 to TRBJ2-6, with TRBD1 matching over 11 bases. V was clipped by 9 bases and J by 2 bases; unmatched bases: 3. CDR1 and CDR2 (germline): SNHLY, FYNNEI. This CDR3 region has 15 residues. Here the CDR3 reads CASRTGGAGANVLTF. CDR3 DNA sequence: TGTGCCAGTAGGACAGGGGGCGCTGGGGCCAACGTCCTGACTTTC.

This chain connects TRBV10-3 to TRBJ2-1; perhaps TRBD2 as D (6 bases). Per germline, CDR1 ENHRY and CDR2 SYGVKD. Trimming cost V 6 bases and J 12 bases, with 15 bases left between them. This CDR3 is 12 amino acids long. Here the CDR3 DNA reads TGTGCCATCAGCTCGAGGCGGGGTGGGCAGTTCTTC. This codes for CAISSRRGGQFF.

The rearrangement uses TRBV19 and TRBJ1-2; D uncertain. This CDR3 has 15 residues. Germline assignment: CDR1 LNHDA and CDR2 SQIVND (reference sequence). V was pared by 5 bases and J by 3 bases, with 16 bases between. The CDR3 sequence is CASSPHPRGYYGYTF. The CDR3 DNA follows: TGTGCCAGTAGTCCCCATCCTAGAGGGTACTATGGCTACACCTTC.

This chain connects TRBV7-2 to TRBJ2-7, with 7 bases aligning to TRBD2. After removal of 0 bases from V and 2 bases from J, the junction contained 7 bases not matched to a gene. Germline lookup yields CDR1 SGHTA and CDR2 FQGNSA. The CDR3 covers 16 residues. CDR3 residues: CASSLAASGNPYEQYF. The CDR3 DNA reads TGTGCCAGCAGCTTAGCGGCCAGCGGGAACCCCTACGAGCAGTACTTC.

This chain joins TRBV27 and TRBJ1-1; D uncertain. This CDR3 comprises 15 residues. V was trimmed by 2 bases and J by 5 bases, leaving 15 bases between them. Germline V gene lookup returns CDR1 MNHEY and CDR2 SMNVEV (reference sequence). The CDR3 here is CASSLASDPFTEAFF. The CDR3 DNA reads TGTGCCAGCAGTTTAGCTTCTGATCCCTTTACTGAAGCTTTCTTT.

This chain connects TRBV6-1 to TRBJ1-4; TRBD1 matches at 8 bases. Germline-derived CDR1 and CDR2 are MNHNS and SASEGT. Trimming took 6 bases from V and 10 from J; bases not matched to a gene: 4. This CDR3 comprises 12 residues. CDR3 residues: CASSSGGTKLFF. CDR3 coding DNA: TGTGCCAGCAGCTCAGGGGGCACAAAACTGTTTTTT.

The chain employs TRBV7-2 and TRBJ1-4; 7 positions match TRBD1. The CDR3 runs 14 residues. Per the germline V gene, CDR1 is SGHTA and CDR2 is FQGNSA. V lost 5 bases, J lost 0 bases, and 0 bases stayed unmatched. Here the CDR3 reads CASSDRATNEKLFF. The CDR3 coding sequence is TGTGCCAGCAGCGACAGGGCAACTAATGAAAAACTGTTTTTT.

This clone occurred once. The rearrangement uses TRBV5-4 and TRBJ1-2, with TRBD1 as a possible D gene (5 bases). CDR3 length equals 13 residues. The V gene lost 5 bases and the J gene lost 8 bases, with 16 bases spanning the gap. The germline CDR1 and CDR2 sequences are SGHNT and YYREEE (reference sequence). CDR3 DNA: TGTGCCAGCAGGCCGGAGGGGCTCGGGGGCTACACCTTC. Encoded protein: CASRPEGLGGYTF.